This T cell receptor beta chain was captured by sequencing in a study of cytomegalovirus exposure and HLA in healthy donors. Study background: When 350 to 400 donors were genotyped, roughly 82% of them were found to fall in the Caucasian-associated ancestry cluster. Broader study findings: Later genetic work tied a missense DCLRE1C variant to beta-chain V and J trimming. A highly shared variant cluster was judged a likely technical artifact.

The PCR contained 60 Vbeta and 13 Jbeta primers. As originally analysed: Unique TCR beta chains totaled some 80 million in a later count, with around 12 million of them shared. Repertoires were generated with immunoSEQ multiplex PCR, while TCRdb's copy carries only in-frame clones and drops some. D and trimming come from the DNA, and the V and J calls and clone size come from that table. The table records roughly 84,000 clones, roughly 64% of them present only once. About this clone: The antigen remains unidentified.

Sequencing was carried out using PBMCs. The sequence came from a middle-aged woman in good health and CMV-seropositive.

The CDR3 is CASSSFASGKNNEQFF. The CDR3 DNA follows: TGTGCCAGCAGCTCCTTCGCTAGCGGGAAGAACAATGAGCAGTTCTTC. The chain uses TRBV11-2 and TRBJ2-1; TRBD2 agrees at 9 bases. The CDR3 runs to 16 residues. V gave up 4 bases and J gave up 5 bases; unmatched junction bases: 9. Germline V gene data show CDR1 as SGHAT and CDR2 as FQNNGV.